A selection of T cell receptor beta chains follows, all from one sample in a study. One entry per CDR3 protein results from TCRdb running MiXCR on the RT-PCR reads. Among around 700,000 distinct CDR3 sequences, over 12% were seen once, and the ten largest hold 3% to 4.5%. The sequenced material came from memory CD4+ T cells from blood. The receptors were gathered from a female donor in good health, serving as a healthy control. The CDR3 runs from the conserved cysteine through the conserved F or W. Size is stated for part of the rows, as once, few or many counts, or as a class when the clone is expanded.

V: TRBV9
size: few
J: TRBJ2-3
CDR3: CASSPSLGGNTQYF

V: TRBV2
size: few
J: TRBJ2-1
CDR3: CASSVEGGLTGNEQFF

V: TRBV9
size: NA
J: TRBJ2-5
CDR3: CASSKTGGLEETQYF

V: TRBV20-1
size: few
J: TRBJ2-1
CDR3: CSARDPRLGGYNEQFF

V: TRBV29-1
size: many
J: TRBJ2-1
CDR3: CSVQQGSSYNEQFF

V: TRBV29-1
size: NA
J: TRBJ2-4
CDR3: CSVEDWGTTSGLAKNIQYF

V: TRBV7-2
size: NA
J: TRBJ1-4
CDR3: CASSPFPPRGRGEKLFF

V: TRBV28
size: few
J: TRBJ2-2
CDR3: CASSSSLAGDTGELFF

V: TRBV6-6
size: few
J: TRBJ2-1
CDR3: CASRFNNLGFF

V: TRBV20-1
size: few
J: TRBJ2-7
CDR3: CSARDPRGVGREQYF

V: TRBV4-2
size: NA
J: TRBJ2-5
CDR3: CASSQQVGLDRQETQYF

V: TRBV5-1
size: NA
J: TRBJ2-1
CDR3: CASRGDSANEQFF

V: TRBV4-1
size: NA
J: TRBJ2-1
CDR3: CASRPTKGAENEQFF

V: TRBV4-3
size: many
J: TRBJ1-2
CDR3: CASSQETGIYGYTF

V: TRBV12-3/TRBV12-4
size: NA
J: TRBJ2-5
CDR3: CASSKGAGETQYF

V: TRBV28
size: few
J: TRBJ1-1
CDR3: CASRPRQPEAFF

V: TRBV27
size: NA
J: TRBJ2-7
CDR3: CASSGRTSGWSSYEQYF

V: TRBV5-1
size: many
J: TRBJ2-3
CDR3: CASSFGSTDTQYF

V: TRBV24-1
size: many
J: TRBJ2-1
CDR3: CATSDTTGFDEQFF

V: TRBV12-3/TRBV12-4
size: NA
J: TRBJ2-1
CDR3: CASSPPQRSNEQFF

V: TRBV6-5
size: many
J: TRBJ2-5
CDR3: CASSYSARETQYF

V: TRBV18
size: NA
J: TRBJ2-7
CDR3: CASSPPVVGSYEQYF

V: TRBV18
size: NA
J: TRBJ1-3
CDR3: CASSPARVGNTIYF

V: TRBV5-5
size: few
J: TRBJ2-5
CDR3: CASSPPQGGEETQYF

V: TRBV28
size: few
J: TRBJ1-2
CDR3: CAITGTGPYYGYTF

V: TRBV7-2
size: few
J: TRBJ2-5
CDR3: CASSPGFSETQYF

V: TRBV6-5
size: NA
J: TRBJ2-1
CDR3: CASTRGSYNEQFF

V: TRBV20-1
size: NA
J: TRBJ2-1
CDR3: CSATTGHLSSYNEQFF

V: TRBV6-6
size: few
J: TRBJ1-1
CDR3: CASRSGISAFF

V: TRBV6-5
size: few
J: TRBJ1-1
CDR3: CASSYLGQGKENTEAFF

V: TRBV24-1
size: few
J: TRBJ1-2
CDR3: CATSDGEGYTF

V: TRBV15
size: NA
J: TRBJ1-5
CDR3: CATSRRMNPTVDSNQPQHF

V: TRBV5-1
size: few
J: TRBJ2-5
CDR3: CASRTTGGSETQYF

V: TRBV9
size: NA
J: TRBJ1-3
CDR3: CASSTLTGGPGNTIYF

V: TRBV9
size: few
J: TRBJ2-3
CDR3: CASSRRPGDVTDTQYF

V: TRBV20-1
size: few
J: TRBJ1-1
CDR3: CSAWDSQERTEAFF